These 21 T cell receptor beta chains were sequenced from one sample in a study of blood T cells in healthy people across ages. Combining a sample-barcoded 5' primer with a J-beta primer mix, a second PCR ran for about 7 to 11 cycles. One entry per CDR3 protein results from TCRdb running MiXCR on the 5' RACE reads. The table has about 1.8 million distinct CDR3 sequences, less than 50% seen once; the top ten hold 2% to 2.5%. What was sequenced was blood. Every receptor here comes from a woman aged 40 to 50 in good health.

The chain combines TRBV6-5 with TRBJ2-5; D is perhaps TRBD1 or TRBD2 (10 bases each). Germline values: CDR1 MNHEY, CDR2 SVGAGI. The CDR3 length is 21 residues. Trimming cost V 5 bases and J 6 bases, with 37 bases left between them. The CDR3 nucleotides read TGTGCCAGCAGTCACCAACTCGACAGGGGGCGGGAGCGGGGGGGCCTAAAGACCCAGTACTTC. It is translated as CASSHQLDRGRERGGLKTQYF.

The chain links TRBV3-1 to TRBJ1-1; tentatively, D is TRBD1 (5 bases). V was clipped by 7 bases and J by 10 bases, with 19 bases between them. CDR1 is LGHDT, CDR2 YNNKEL, per germline (reference sequence). The CDR3 loop spans 13 amino acids. The CDR3 region is CASTPRGSFGAFF. The DNA of the CDR3 is TGTGCCAGCACCCCCCGGGGGAGTTTCGGAGCTTTCTTT.

This clonotype was seen a handful of times. The chain is built from TRBV29-1 and TRBJ2-1; D unclear. From germline, CDR1 is SQVTM and CDR2 ANQGSEA. The CDR3 loop spans 14 amino acids. V gave up 8 bases and J gave up 0 bases, with 14 bases separating them. Here the CDR3 DNA reads TGCAGCTTCACACGATCACGCTCCTACAATGAGCAGTTCTTC. As protein: CSFTRSRSYNEQFF.

The sample holds a few counts of this clonotype. V usage is TRBV20-1 and J usage is TRBJ1-2; D might be TRBD1 (5 bases). V lost 0 bases, J lost 8 bases, and 10 bases lay in between. Germline loops: CDR1 DFQATT, CDR2 SNEGSKA (reference sequence). CDR3 length equals 12 residues. CDR3 protein: CSAREVGGGYTF. The CDR3 DNA is TGCAGTGCTAGAGAGGTCGGGGGAGGCTACACCTTC.

This clonotype was detected many times. Given a much more abundant clone one base away, this may be a read error. The chain uses TRBV29-1 and TRBJ2-5, with D perhaps matching TRBD1 or TRBD2 (6 bases each). The CDR3 has 15 amino acids. Trimming took off 3 bases at V and 11 bases at J, with 25 bases between the two ends. CDR1 and CDR2 from the germline V gene are SQVTM and ANQGSEA. The CDR3 spells CSVEGTGPGGNEQYF. In DNA, the CDR3 is TGCAGCGTTGAGGGTACGGGACCCGGGGGCAATGAGCAGTACTTC. The entire variable domain, with the rest obtained from reference TRBV29-1 and TRBJ2-5, is as follows: SAVISQKPSRDICQRGTSLTIQCQVDSQVTMMFWYRQQPGQSLTLIATANQGSEATYESGFVIDKFPISRPNLTFSTLTVSNMSPEDSSIYLCSVEGTGPGGNEQYFGPGTRLLVL.

The chain links TRBV12-3 or TRBV12-4 to TRBJ1-1; D is unclear. This CDR3 is built from 12 residues. Trimming pared 6 bases from V and 7 bases from J, leaving 12 bases between. CDR3 sequence (DNA): TGTGCCAGCAGAAGTACAGCCAATGAAGCTTTCTTT. Translated, it gives CASRSTANEAFF.

The rearrangement links TRBV7-6 to TRBJ2-1, with 9 bases that match TRBD2. The junction had 12 bases not matched to a gene; V was cut back by 1 base and J by 8 bases. The CDR3 contains 17 residues. CDR1 is SGHVS and CDR2 is FNYEAQ in the germline V gene. CDR3: CASSLGLGAGGPHEQFF. CDR3 DNA sequence: TGTGCCAGCAGCTTAGGCTTAGGCGCGGGGGGGCCCCATGAGCAGTTCTTC.

This chain connects TRBV10-3 to TRBJ1-2; 11 bases line up with TRBD1. Per the germline V gene, CDR1 is ENHRY and CDR2 is SYGVKD. The CDR3 is 14 amino acids. Losses at the gene ends were 6 bases for V and 7 bases for J; bases not matched to a gene: 7. Here the CDR3 reads CAISQAGTGGGYTF. CDR3 DNA: TGTGCCATCAGCCAAGCCGGGACAGGGGGTGGCTACACCTTC.

A word on this clonotype: At one end, the junction sequence differs from germline, possibly due to a read error. V and J are TRBV19 and TRBJ2-1; D not certain. The germline V gene has CDR1 LNHDA and CDR2 SQIVND (reference sequence). The length of the CDR3 is 14 residues. CDR3 region: CASSIMGAYNERFF. The CDR3 DNA follows: TGTGCCAGTAGTATCATGGGTGCTTACAATGAGCGGTTCTTC. Full variable domain (remainder filled in from reference TRBV19 and TRBJ2-1): DGGITQSPKYLFRKEGQNVTLSCEQNLNHDAMYWYRQDPGQGLRLIYYSQIVNDFQKGDIAEGYSVSREKKESFPLTVTSAQKNPTAFYLCASSIMGAYNERFFGPGTRLTVL.

J is TRBJ2-1 and V is TRBV7-9; 10 nucleotides line up with TRBD1. The CDR3 is made up of 20 amino acids. CDR1 SEHNR and CDR2 FQNEAQ come from the germline V gene (reference sequence). Trimming took 5 bases from V and 6 from J; bases not matched to a gene: 22. In nucleotides, the CDR3 is TGTGCCAGCAGCCCTGGGATGGGGACAGGGGACTCAATTAAATCCAATGAGCAGTTCTTC. Its translation: CASSPGMGTGDSIKSNEQFF.

This chain uses TRBV5-1 with TRBJ2-1, with D unclear. Germline CDR1 reads SGHRS; CDR2 reads YFSETQ. Trimming stripped 1 base from V and 0 bases from J, with 17 bases between. The CDR3 runs 18 residues. CDR3: CASSLKASYVVSYNEQFF. The CDR3 region has the DNA TGCGCCAGCAGCTTGAAGGCCAGCTACGTTGTCTCCTACAATGAGCAGTTCTTC.

The chain links TRBV7-9 to TRBJ2-3; D is perhaps TRBD2 (5 bases). This CDR3 has 15 amino acids. The V end was cut by 1 base, the J end by 5 bases, with 13 bases between. Germline CDR1 reads SEHNR; CDR2 reads FQNEAQ (reference sequence). DNA for the CDR3: TGTGCCAGCAGCTTAGGCGGGTCTAGTGGAGATACGCAGTATTTT. Its translation: CASSLGGSSGDTQYF.

The chain employs TRBV7-9 and TRBJ1-2, with 12 bases lining up with TRBD1. Germline CDR1 reads SEHNR; CDR2 reads FQNEAQ (reference sequence). V dropped 1 base and J dropped 3; count of bases not matched to a gene: 9. The CDR3 is 18 residues long. The chain's CDR3 is CASSLGPGTGGSDYGYTF. CDR3 bases: TGTGCCAGCAGCTTAGGCCCCGGGACAGGGGGCTCGGACTATGGCTACACCTTC.

The CDR3 protein is CASSAVQSVMNTEAFF. CDR3 DNA: TGTGCCAGCAGTGCCGTGCAGAGTGTTATGAACACTGAAGCTTTCTTT. V usage is TRBV6-2 or TRBV6-3 and J usage is TRBJ1-1; D gene uncertain. V dropped 5 bases and J dropped 0 bases, with 16 bases sitting between them. The germline CDR1 and CDR2 sequences are MNHEY and SVGEGT. The CDR3 runs 16 residues.

V is TRBV7-9 and J is TRBJ2-4; TRBD1 agrees at 9 bases. The length of the CDR3 is 15 residues. The germline gives CDR1 SEHNR, CDR2 FQNEAQ (reference sequence). With V trimmed by 4 bases and J by 4 bases, 5 bases remained unmatched. The DNA of the CDR3 is TGTGCCAGCAGCTCACTCGGGACAGGGAAAAACATTCAGTACTTC. It translates to CASSSLGTGKNIQYF.

The chain carries TRBV7-2 and TRBJ2-1; 8 positions agree with TRBD1. V lost 4 bases to trimming and J lost 10 bases; unmatched junction nucleotides: 3. The CDR3 spans 12 residues. Germline CDR1 reads SGHTA; CDR2 reads FQGNSA. CDR3: CASSYRQGEQFF. CDR3 sequence (DNA): TGTGCCAGCAGCTACAGACAGGGGGAGCAGTTCTTC.

The gene calls are TRBV7-9 and TRBJ1-1; 9 positions agree with TRBD1. V shed 5 bases and J 11 bases; nucleotides not matched to a gene: 15. Per the germline V gene, CDR1 is SEHNR and CDR2 is FQNEAQ (reference sequence). CDR3 length equals 15 residues. The CDR3 sequence is CASSPPDRGPLGAFF. The CDR3 nucleotides read TGTGCCAGCAGCCCGCCGGACAGGGGTCCCCTCGGGGCTTTCTTT.

This chain joins TRBV28 and TRBJ2-7; TRBD1 might be the D (6 bases). This CDR3 contains 14 residues. V lost 5 bases to trimming and J lost 6 bases, with 17 bases between them. The V gene's germline CDR1 is MDHEN and CDR2 SYDVKM. CDR3 in amino acids: CASSLTGLGFEQYF. CDR3 sequence (DNA): TGTGCCAGCAGTCTAACAGGGCTAGGATTCGAGCAGTACTTC. The complete variable domain, with remaining parts taken from reference TRBV28 and TRBJ2-7, reads DVKVTQSSRYLVKRTGEKVFLECVQDMDHENMFWYRQDPGLGLRLIYFSYDVKMKEKGDIPEGYSVSREKKERFSLILESASTNQTSMYLCASSLTGLGFEQYFGPGTRLTVT.

This rearrangement joins TRBV7-9 to TRBJ1-4, with a weak D call TRBD1 (6 bases). Trimming cost V 5 bases and J 0 bases, with 16 bases left between them. CDR1 is SEHNR and CDR2 is FQNEAQ in the germline V gene (reference sequence). This CDR3 is built from 17 residues. Written as DNA, the CDR3 is TGTGCCAGCAGCACCACCCAGCGACAGGCAACTAATGAAAAACTGTTTTTT. It translates to CASSTTQRQATNEKLFF.

The CDR3 reads CASSPETRWGQPQHF. DNA of the CDR3: TGTGCCAGCTCGCCCGAAACCCGATGGGGTCAGCCCCAGCATTTT. The chain joins TRBV18 to TRBJ1-5; D ambiguous. Germline CDR1 reads KGHSH; CDR2 reads LQKENI. V was shortened by 6 bases and J by 6 bases, with 18 bases between the two germline ends. The CDR3 extends over 15 amino acids.

Notes on this clonotype: A much larger clonotype is one base distant, so this may be a read error. The J gene is TRBJ2-1, the V gene TRBV29-1; D remains unclear. TRBJ2-7 explains the end of the DNA better; the J call may be wrong. CDR1 is SQVTM, CDR2 ANQGSEA, per germline. This CDR3 comprises 15 residues. In nucleotides, the CDR3 is TGCAGCGCTGAAATTTGGGATAGCTCCTACAATGAGCAGTACTTC. It specifies CSAEIWDSSYNEQYF.